The T cell receptor beta chain under discussion was sequenced for a study of Ad26.COV2.S vaccination and SARS-CoV-2 variants. Study as a whole: COV1001, an Ad26.COV2.S trial, supplied this vaccine-arm donor. The authors gave Ad26.COV2.S intramuscularly, either once or twice 56 days apart.

Stated treatment: 15 to 20 received Ad26.COV2.S at low or high dose, single or two shots; several received placebo; per-sample allocation not given. Collection of the samples took place on day 63 after the first injection of vaccine or placebo. Expression of Wuhan-strain SARS-CoV-2 spike came from the Ad26 vector that formed the vaccine. Here immunoSEQ multiplex PCR was the method, and the copy in TCRdb shows in-frame clones only, minus some. The table shows fewer than 600,000 clones, with nearly 90% occurring only once. Deletions cut 4 bases from V and 7 bases from J, with 19 bases between. This CDR3 has 15 residues. CDR1 and CDR2 (germline): SEHNR, FQNEAQ (reference sequence).

This chain uses TRBV7-9 with TRBJ1-2, with D maybe TRBD1 (6 bases). Sequencing was performed on peripheral blood, taken in a trial of Ad26.COV2.S vaccine versus placebo. The receptor was isolated from a person aged 18-65 years who received the Ad26.COV2.S COVID-19 vaccine or a placebo. The CDR3 region has the DNA TGTGCCAGCAGCTCCACCTACAGGGATTTGGGTGGCTACACCTTC. Its protein is CASSSTYRDLGGYTF.